This TCR beta chain was captured by sequencing in a study of blood T cell repertoires in COVID-19. Background on the study: From the United States, Italy and Spain came samples of acute and convalescent COVID-19. From T cells, B-cell-depleted T cells, or PBMCs came the material, which was cDNA or gDNA.

This clone was seen once. CDR1 is MNHEY, CDR2 SVGEGT, per germline. The ends were cut back, 2 bases at V and 1 base at J, with 9 bases in the middle. CDR3 size: 15 residues. Study processing details: Amplified reference gene primers provided the basis for estimating nucleated cell counts. The method was immunoSEQ multiplex PCR; TCRdb's version includes in-frame clones alone and lacks a portion of them. The V and J calls and the clone size are those of that table, but D and trimming were determined from the DNA. The data show 60,000 to 75,000 clones, with roughly four fifths seen just once and 6.4% held by the top ten.

V is TRBV6-2 or TRBV6-3 and J is TRBJ1-5, with a possible D match to TRBD1 (5 bases). Material: peripheral blood. The receptor was isolated from a woman aged 45-65 years with active or convalescent COVID-19. In nucleotides, the CDR3 is TGTGCCAGCAGTTACGGAGGGACCAGCAATCAGCCCCAGCATTTT. Amino acids: CASSYGGTSNQPQHF.